This paragraph reports one TCR beta chain. This specimen comes from a study of blood T cell repertoires in COVID-19. Study-wide background: Nucleic acid was either cDNA or gDNA, and it came from T cells, B-cell-depleted T cells, or PBMCs.

The Seattle patients joined while their infection was active and were tracked longitudinally afterward. Trimming cost V 3 bases and J 1 base; bases outside gene matches: 4. The germline V gene encodes CDR1 MNHNS and CDR2 SASEGT. The CDR3 has 15 amino acids. Original handling: Estimates of nucleated cell counts were drawn from the amplification of reference gene primers. This table comes from immunoSEQ multiplex PCR, and its TCRdb copy is limited to in-frame clones, with some not included. For V, J and clone size, that table is used; D and trimming come from the DNA. The table has roughly 500,000 clones, 89% seen once.

The source is a man between 18 and 29 years old with COVID-19, enrolled during active disease. This chain connects TRBV6-1 to TRBJ1-1; TRBD1 agrees at 8 bases. Sequencing input: peripheral blood. CDR3 nucleotide sequence: TGTGCCAGCAGTGACCTAGACAGGGGGAACACTGAAGCTTTCTTT. It codes for CASSDLDRGNTEAFF.